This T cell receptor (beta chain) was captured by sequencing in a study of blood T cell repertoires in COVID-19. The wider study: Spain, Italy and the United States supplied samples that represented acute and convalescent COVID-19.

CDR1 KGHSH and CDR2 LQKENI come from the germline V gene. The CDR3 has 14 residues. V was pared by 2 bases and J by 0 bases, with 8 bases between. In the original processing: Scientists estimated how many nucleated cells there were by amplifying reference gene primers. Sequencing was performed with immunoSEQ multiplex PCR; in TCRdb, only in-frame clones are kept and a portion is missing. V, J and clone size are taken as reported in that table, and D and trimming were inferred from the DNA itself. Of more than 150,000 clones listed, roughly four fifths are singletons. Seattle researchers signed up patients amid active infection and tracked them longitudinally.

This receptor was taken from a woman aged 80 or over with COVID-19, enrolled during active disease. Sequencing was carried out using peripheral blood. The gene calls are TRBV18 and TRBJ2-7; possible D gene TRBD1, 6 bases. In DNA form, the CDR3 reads TGTGCCAGCTCACCAGACAGGACCTCCTACGAGCAGTACTTC. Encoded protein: CASSPDRTSYEQYF.